This passage covers 6 T cell receptor beta chains from one sample sequenced in a study of cytomegalovirus exposure and HLA in healthy donors. PCR was performed using 60 Vbeta and 13 Jbeta primers. Here immunoSEQ multiplex PCR was the method, and the copy in TCRdb shows in-frame clones only, minus some. The repertoire holds roughly 200,000 clones, with about 80% as singletons. Sequencing was carried out using PBMCs. These receptors originate from a young man in good health and CMV-seronegative.

The chain employs TRBV19 and TRBJ1-2; 7 bases align to TRBD1. The CDR3 covers 14 residues. V gave up 3 bases and J gave up 4 bases; unmatched junction bases: 5. The germline V gene encodes CDR1 LNHDA and CDR2 SQIVND (reference sequence). The CDR3, as DNA: TGTGCCAGTAGTATCGGACAGGCAATCTATGGCTACACCTTC. Translating it yields CASSIGQAIYGYTF.

In this sample, this clone turned up a few times. V gene TRBV10-1 combines with J gene TRBJ2-3; 12 nucleotides line up with TRBD2. The CDR3 consists of 18 residues. V lost 4 bases, J lost 6 bases, and 14 bases stayed unmatched. Germline V gene data show CDR1 as WNHNN and CDR2 as SYGVQD (reference sequence). CDR3 residues: CASSAGLAGPEPSDTQYF. CDR3 nucleotide sequence: TGCGCCAGCAGTGCAGGACTAGCGGGACCCGAGCCGTCTGATACGCAGTATTTT.

The CDR3 region has the DNA TGCGCCAGCAGCTTGAAGGGTAGCGGGAGACGAGAGACCCAGTACTTC. The encoded protein is CASSLKGSGRRETQYF. The chain employs TRBV5-1 and TRBJ2-5, with 9 positions matching TRBD2. CDR3 length: 16 residues. Per the germline V gene, CDR1 is SGHRS and CDR2 is YFSETQ. The trim removed 1 base at V and 4 bases at J, leaving 8 bases unmatched.

The chain has TRBV6-1 and TRBJ1-4, with a weak D call TRBD1 (6 bases). The length of the CDR3 is 15 residues. V lost 3 bases and J lost 7, with 15 bases in between. Per the germline V gene, CDR1 is MNHNS and CDR2 is SASEGT. The CDR3 is CASSDVAGGGEKLFF. The CDR3 DNA sequence: TGTGCCAGCAGTGATGTGGCGGGGGGCGGTGAAAAACTGTTTTTT.

The V gene is TRBV18, the J gene TRBJ1-1, with no clear D. V was trimmed by 6 bases and J by 2 bases, leaving 13 bases between them. The CDR3 length is 14 residues. The germline CDR1 and CDR2 sequences are KGHSH and LQKENI. The CDR3 DNA sequence: TGTGCCAGCTCCTGGACTCAAGGAAACACTGAAGCTTTCTTT. It translates to CASSWTQGNTEAFF.

This chain joins TRBV10-3 and TRBJ1-4; TRBD1 matches 9 bases. CDR3 length: 16 amino acids. With V trimmed by 3 bases and J by 2 bases, 4 bases remained unmatched. The V gene's germline CDR1 is ENHRY and CDR2 SYGVKD. The CDR3 protein is CAISDSQGATNEKLFF. The CDR3 DNA reads TGTGCCATCAGTGATTCACAGGGGGCGACTAATGAAAAACTGTTTTTT.